The rows below give T cell receptor beta chains drawn from one sample of a study of shared clonotypes between healthy human individuals. Sequencing used immunoSEQ multiplex PCR; TCRdb keeps in-frame clones, though not all of them. Of about 2,100,000 clones listed, under 95% are singletons. Sequencing was done on a sample of naive CD8+ T cells from PBMCs. The receptors stem from a man aged 18 to 35 in good health. Some clones in this sample may be carry-over from other donors' samples. Both conserved end residues are part of each CDR3. A D gene is named only where the DNA matches it firmly. Only part of the rows carry a size: once, few, many, or a class if the clone is expanded.

- | TRBJ2-2 | - | TRBV27 | TGTGCCAGCAGTTTCGGAGCATCCACCGGGGAGCTGTTTTTT | CASSFGASTGELFF
- | TRBJ2-7 | TRBD2 | TRBV2 | TGTGCCAGCAGTGAAGACGTGGGAGAGGGACTAGCGGTTTCCTACGAGCAGTACTTC | CASSEDVGEGLAVSYEQYF
once | TRBJ2-7 | - | TRBV7-2 | TGTGCCAGCAGCCCGACCTTCTACGAGCAGTACTTC | CASSPTFYEQYF
- | TRBJ2-1 | TRBD1 | TRBV11-2 | TGTGCCAGCAGCTTAGCGGCTAGGGGGCATGGTGAGCAGTTCTTC | CASSLAARGHGEQFF
- | TRBJ2-2 | TRBD2 | TRBV28 | TGTGCCAGCAGTATCCAGGGACTAGCAGCGAACACCGGGGAGCTGTTTTTT | CASSIQGLAANTGELFF
- | TRBJ2-2 | TRBD1 | TRBV27 | TGTGCCAGCAGTCCGGACAGGGGAGGGACCGGGGAGCTGTTTTTT | CASSPDRGGTGELFF
- | TRBJ1-1 | - | TRBV7-9 | TGTGCCAGCAGGGAACCGCGGGGAGCTTTCTTT | CASREPRGAFF
- | TRBJ2-1 | - | TRBV5-4 | TGTGCCAGCAGCTTGGATCGGGGCCGGCTGCCCCATGAGCAGTTCTTC | CASSLDRGRLPHEQFF
few | TRBJ2-7 | - | TRBV2 | TGTGCCAGCAGTGGAACCTACTACTACGAGCAGTACTTC | CASSGTYYYEQYF
- | TRBJ2-7 | - | TRBV4-1 | TGCGCCAGCAGCCAAGTTACCGGTTACATGAGCTCCTACGAGCAGTACTTC | CASSQVTGYMSSYEQYF
- | TRBJ2-7 | - | TRBV9 | TGTGCCAGCAGCCCGGGGTCTAGCTCCTACGAGCAGTACTTC | CASSPGSSSYEQYF
- | TRBJ1-2 | - | TRBV2 | TGTGCCAGCAGTGACTGGGAAGGAGGAAACTATGGCTACACCTTC | CASSDWEGGNYGYTF
- | TRBJ2-3 | TRBD2 | TRBV5-1 | TGCGCCAGCAGCTTGGGAGCCAGCGGGAGGGCAGATACGCAGTATTTT | CASSLGASGRADTQYF
few | TRBJ2-7 | - | TRBV30 | TGTGCCTGGACTGGGGTCGGCTCTTACGAGCAGTACTTC | CAWTGVGSYEQYF
- | TRBJ2-3 | TRBD2 | TRBV7-9 | TGTGCCAGCAGCCCACCCCCTAGCGGGAGAGGGTCAGATACGCAGTATTTT | CASSPPPSGRGSDTQYF
- | TRBJ2-1 | - | TRBV5-1 | TGCGCCAGCAGCGAGGGCAATGAGCAGTTCTTC | CASSEGNEQFF
- | TRBJ1-2 | - | TRBV10-2 | TGCGCCAGCACCACGACTGACCGTGAATATGGCTACACCTTC | CASTTTDREYGYTF
- | TRBJ1-2 | - | TRBV6-4 | TGTGCCAGCAGTGACCTGGACAACTCCTATGGCTACACCTTC | CASSDLDNSYGYTF
- | TRBJ1-1 | TRBD1 | TRBV29-1 | TGCAGCGTTGGGGCAGGGGGCTTGGTCACTGAAGCTTTCTTT | CSVGAGGLVTEAFF
- | TRBJ2-7 | TRBD2 | TRBV27 | TGTGCCAGCAGTTTAGCGGGAGGGTACGAGCAGTACTTC | CASSLAGGYEQYF
- | TRBJ2-7 | - | TRBV29-1 | TGCAGCGCCCGACAGGGAGGAACCTACGAGCAGTACTTC | CSARQGGTYEQYF
- | TRBJ2-7 | - | TRBV27 | TGTGCCAGCAGCTTACAGGGAATCCCCTACGAGCAGTACTTC | CASSLQGIPYEQYF
- | TRBJ2-7 | - | TRBV27 | TGTGCCAGCAGTCCTACAAGCGGGTTCTCCTACGAGCAGTACTTC | CASSPTSGFSYEQYF
- | TRBJ2-2 | - | TRBV7-9 | TGTGCCAGCAGCCTCGCCGGGTGGGAAACGGGGACCGGGGAGCTGTTTTTT | CASSLAGWETGTGELFF
- | TRBJ1-5 | - | TRBV10-3 | TGTGCCATCAAGGCGGATAATCGCAATCAGCCCCAGCATTTT | CAIKADNRNQPQHF
- | TRBJ2-1 | TRBD2 | TRBV28 | TGTGCCAGCAGTCCCCGGGGGCTAGCGGGAGCCAATGAGCAGTTCTTC | CASSPRGLAGANEQFF
- | TRBJ1-1 | - | TRBV4-3 | TGCGCCAGCAGCCAAGTGTGGCAGGGTGGCACTGAAGCTTTCTTT | CASSQVWQGGTEAFF
- | TRBJ2-5 | - | TRBV19 | TGTGCCAGTAGTCCGGGGCCCCGGGTGGGGCTCAAGTACTTC | CASSPGPRVGLKYF
- | TRBJ2-7 | - | TRBV7-8 | TGTGCCAGCAGCACAGATGCAGGAAGCTCCTACGAGCAGTACTTC | CASSTDAGSSYEQYF
- | TRBJ2-1 | TRBD2 | TRBV7-9 | TGTGCCAGCAGCTTAGAGATAGCGGGATTCGATGAGCAGTTCTTC | CASSLEIAGFDEQFF
- | TRBJ1-5 | - | TRBV5-4 | TGTGCCAGCAGCTTGTTTGGAGATCAGCCCCAGCATTTT | CASSLFGDQPQHF
- | TRBJ2-5 | - | TRBV7-9 | TGTGCCAGCAGCGGGAATAGCGGAAAAGAGACCCAGTACTTC | CASSGNSGKETQYF
- | TRBJ2-7 | TRBD1 | TRBV30 | TGTGCCTGGAGGGACCGGGACAGGGGCTACGAGCAGTACTTC | CAWRDRDRGYEQYF
- | TRBJ1-5 | - | TRBV6-1 | TGTGCCAGCAGGACGTTGATCCTCCCCGGTCAGCCCCAGCATTTT | CASRTLILPGQPQHF
- | TRBJ1-2 | - | TRBV6-5 | TGTGCCACCCAGGGGTCGATAGACTATGGCTACACCTTC | CATQGSIDYGYTF
- | TRBJ2-4 | - | TRBV9 | TGTGCCAGCAGCCCAGGGTCCTCCTGGACAAACATTCAGTACTTC | CASSPGSSWTNIQYF
- | TRBJ1-1 | - | TRBV19 | TGTGCCAGTAGTACCCGGACAGAGAGGAACACTGAAGCTTTCTTT | CASSTRTERNTEAFF
- | TRBJ1-5 | - | TRBV28 | TGTGCCAGCAGTCCTCGAGTTGGGGGAGATCAGCCCCAGCATTTT | CASSPRVGGDQPQHF
- | TRBJ2-1 | TRBD2 | TRBV7-8 | TGTGCCAGCAGCCCCGGGGGACTAGCGGGCTACAATGAGCAGTTCTTC | CASSPGGLAGYNEQFF
- | TRBJ2-3 | TRBD2 | TRBV6-1 | TGTGCCAGCAGTGACCTAGCGGGGGTATATTTGGATACGCAGTATTTT | CASSDLAGVYLDTQYF
- | TRBJ2-1 | TRBD2 | TRBV7-6 | TGTGCCAGCAGCTTAGTCCCGGCGGGAGCCCTCTACAATGAGCAGTTCTTC | CASSLVPAGALYNEQFF
- | TRBJ1-2 | TRBD1 | TRBV6-6 | TGTGCCAGCAGACCAACACCGGGACAGGGCTACACCTTC | CASRPTPGQGYTF
- | TRBJ1-1 | - | TRBV4-3 | TGCGCCAGCAGCCAGACACCGGGGCGGGAGATTTTCTACATGAACACTGAAGCTTTCTTT | CASSQTPGREIFYMNTEAFF
- | TRBJ1-2 | - | TRBV29-1 | TGCAGCATCAACAGGGCTAACTATGGCTACACCTTC | CSINRANYGYTF
- | TRBJ2-7 | - | TRBV7-9 | TGTGCCAGCAGCTCCCGGGACAACGGAGCCTACGAGCAGTACTTC | CASSSRDNGAYEQYF
- | TRBJ2-7 | - | TRBV23-1 | TGCGCCCGCGAGAGCTCCTACGAGCAGTACTTC | CARESSYEQYF
once | TRBJ2-7 | TRBD2 | TRBV27 | TGTGCCAGCAGTTCCCGGAGTAGCGGGACCTACGAGATGTCCTACGAGCAGTACTTC | CASSSRSSGTYEMSYEQYF
once | TRBJ1-2 | - | TRBV30 | TGTGCCTGGAGTAAAACAGGGATGGGGGCTGGCTACACCTTC | CAWSKTGMGAGYTF
- | TRBJ1-1 | TRBD1 | TRBV2 | TGTGCCAGCAGTGAAGCTAGTGGACAGGGTTGGACTGAAGCTTTCTTT | CASSEASGQGWTEAFF
- | TRBJ2-5 | TRBD1 | TRBV13 | TGTGCCAGCAGCTCCCAGACAGGGGAAGAGACCCAGTACTTC | CASSSQTGEETQYF
- | TRBJ2-2 | - | TRBV11-2 | TGTGCCAGCAGCTGGTATTCGACGAACACCGGGGAGCTGTTTTTT | CASSWYSTNTGELFF
- | TRBJ2-1 | TRBD2 | TRBV10-2 | TGCGCCAGTTCGTACCTAGCGGAGTACAATGAGCAGTTCTTC | CASSYLAEYNEQFF
- | TRBJ2-7 | TRBD1 | TRBV27 | TGTGCCAGCAGTTCCCGGACAGGGGGGAACGAGCAGTACTTC | CASSSRTGGNEQYF
- | TRBJ2-7 | TRBD2 | TRBV5-6 | TGTGCCAGCAGCTTGGGAGGGACTAGCGACTACGAGCAGTACTTC | CASSLGGTSDYEQYF
- | TRBJ2-1 | - | TRBV27 | TGTGCCAGCAGTTTATCGTTGGGGGAGGCTTACAATGAGCAGTTCTTC | CASSLSLGEAYNEQFF
- | TRBJ2-1 | TRBD2 | TRBV6-1 | TGTGCCAGCAGGCCACTAGCGGAGTCCTACAATGAGCAGTTCTTC | CASRPLAESYNEQFF
- | TRBJ1-1 | TRBD1 | TRBV7-9 | TGTGCCAGCAGCTCGTCGACAGGGGGACCCACTGAAGCTTTCTTT | CASSSSTGGPTEAFF